This T cell receptor (beta chain) appears in the sequencing data of a study of cytomegalovirus exposure and HLA in healthy donors. Findings and caveats of the study: Listed as cytomegalovirus-associated were 150 to 200 TCR beta chains.

The CDR3 totals 16 residues. Germline V gene sequence: CDR1 MGHRA, CDR2 YSYEKL. Trimming removed 5 bases from V and 0 bases from J; junction bases left unmatched: 8. Vbeta (60) and Jbeta (13) primers were used in the PCR. The assay was immunoSEQ multiplex PCR, and TCRdb's table has in-frame clones only and misses some. The table records about 200,000 clones, about 77% of them present only once. Healthy bone marrow donors made up the donors. At sampling all donors were nominally healthy, likely with unrecorded immune exposures. Only one count was recorded for this clone. Antigen: not known. The sequence came from a woman aged 25 to 39 in good health and CMV-seronegative. The chain joins TRBV4-1 to TRBJ2-3; 7 bases line up with TRBD2. Sequencing was done on a sample of PBMCs. The DNA for the CDR3 is TGCGCCAGCAGCGAGAGACCGGGAGGTAGCACAGATACGCAGTATTTT. This codes for CASSERPGGSTDTQYF.